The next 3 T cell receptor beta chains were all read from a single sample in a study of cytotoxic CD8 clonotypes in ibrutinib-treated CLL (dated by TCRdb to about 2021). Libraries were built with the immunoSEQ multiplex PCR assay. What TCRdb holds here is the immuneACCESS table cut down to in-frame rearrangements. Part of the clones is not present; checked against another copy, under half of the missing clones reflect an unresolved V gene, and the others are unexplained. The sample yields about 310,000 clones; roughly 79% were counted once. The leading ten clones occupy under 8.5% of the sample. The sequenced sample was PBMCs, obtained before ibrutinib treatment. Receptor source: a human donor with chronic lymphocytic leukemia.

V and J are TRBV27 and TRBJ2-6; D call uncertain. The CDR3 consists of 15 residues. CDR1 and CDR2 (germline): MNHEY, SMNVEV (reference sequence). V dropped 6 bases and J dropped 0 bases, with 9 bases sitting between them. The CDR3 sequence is CASRLLISGANVLTF. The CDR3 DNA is TGTGCCAGCAGGCTCCTGATCTCTGGGGCCAACGTCCTGACTTTC.

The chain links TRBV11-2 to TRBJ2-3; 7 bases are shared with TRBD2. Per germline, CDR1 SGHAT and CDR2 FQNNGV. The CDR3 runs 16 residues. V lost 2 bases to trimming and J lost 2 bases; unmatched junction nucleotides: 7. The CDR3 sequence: CASSLYSSGTTDTQYF. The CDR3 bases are TGTGCCAGCAGCTTATATTCGAGCGGGACCACAGATACGCAGTATTTT.

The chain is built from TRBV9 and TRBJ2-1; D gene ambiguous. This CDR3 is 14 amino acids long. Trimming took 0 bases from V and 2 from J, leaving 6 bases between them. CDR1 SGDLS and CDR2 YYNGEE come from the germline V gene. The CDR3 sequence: CASSVDDAYNEQFF. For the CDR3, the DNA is TGTGCCAGCAGCGTAGACGACGCCTACAATGAGCAGTTCTTC.